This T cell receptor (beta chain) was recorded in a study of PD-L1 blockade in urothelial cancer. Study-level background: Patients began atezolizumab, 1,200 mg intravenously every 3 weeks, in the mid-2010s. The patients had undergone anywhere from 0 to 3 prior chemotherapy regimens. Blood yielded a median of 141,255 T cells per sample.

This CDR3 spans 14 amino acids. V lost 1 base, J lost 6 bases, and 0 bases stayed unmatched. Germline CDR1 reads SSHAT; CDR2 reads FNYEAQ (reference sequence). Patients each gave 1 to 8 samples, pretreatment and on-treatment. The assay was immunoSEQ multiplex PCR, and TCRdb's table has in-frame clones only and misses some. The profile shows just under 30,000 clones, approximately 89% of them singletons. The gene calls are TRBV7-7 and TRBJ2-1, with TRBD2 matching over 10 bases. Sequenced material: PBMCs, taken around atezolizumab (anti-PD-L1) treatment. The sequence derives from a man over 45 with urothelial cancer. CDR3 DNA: TGTGCCAGCAGCTTAGGGACTAGCGGCAATGAGCAGTTCTTC. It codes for CASSLGTSGNEQFF.